This is a list of T cell receptor beta chains from one sample in a study of cytomegalovirus exposure and HLA in healthy donors. Measured with immunoSEQ multiplex PCR; TCRdb has only the in-frame clones, and not every one. The repertoire holds some 150,000 clones, with 60% to 80% as singletons. The sample taken for sequencing was PBMCs. These receptors all stem from a man in his late teens or twenties in good health and CMV-seropositive. The CDR3 runs from the conserved cysteine through the conserved F or W. The order of the fields is clone size, D gene, V gene, J gene, CDR3 protein, CDR3 DNA. The D gene is left open where the match is weak. Part of the rows lack a size; the others show once, few, many or a class for expanded clones.

-	-	TRBV6-1	TRBJ1-1	CASRRHSENTEAFF	TGTGCCAGCAGAAGACACTCGGAGAACACTGAAGCTTTCTTT
-	-	TRBV5-5	TRBJ1-6	CASSLTGHPNNSPLHF	TGTGCCAGCAGCTTGACCGGACACCCTAATAATTCACCCCTCCACTTT
-	-	TRBV7-2	TRBJ1-2	CASSLDARQPYGYTF	TGTGCCAGCAGCTTAGATGCCAGACAGCCCTATGGCTACACCTTC
-	-	TRBV7-9	TRBJ2-7	CASSLGAQPTYEQYF	TGTGCCAGCAGCTTAGGGGCCCAACCTACCTACGAGCAGTACTTC
-	-	TRBV20-1	TRBJ1-1	CSGNEVGAFF	TGCAGTGGCAACGAAGTCGGTGCTTTCTTT
-	-	TRBV5-1	TRBJ1-1	CASKMGQNTEAFF	TGCGCCAGCAAAATGGGACAGAACACTGAAGCTTTCTTT
-	-	TRBV5-5	TRBJ2-5	CASGGPEETQYF	TGTGCCAGCGGTGGCCCTGAAGAGACCCAGTACTTC
-	TRBD1	TRBV30	TRBJ2-5	CAWNQGAGETQYF	TGTGCCTGGAACCAGGGGGCCGGTGAGACCCAGTACTTC
few	TRBD1	TRBV5-1	TRBJ1-1	CASSSPATGDRTGPKAFF	TGCGCCAGCAGCTCACCAGCGACCGGGGACAGGACCGGACCAAAAGCTTTCTTT
-	-	TRBV27	TRBJ1-4	CASRRNGLMLNEKLFF	TGTGCCAGCAGGCGGAACGGACTGATGCTTAATGAAAAACTGTTTTTT
-	-	TRBV6-5	TRBJ1-2	CASRLDSNYGYTF	TGTGCCAGCAGGCTCGACAGCAACTATGGCTACACCTTC
-	-	TRBV7-2	TRBJ1-1	CASSRRVVGPNTEAFF	TGTGCCAGCAGCCGTCGGGTTGTGGGGCCGAACACTGAAGCTTTCTTT
-	-	TRBV11-2	TRBJ2-5	CASSLGGGSGETQYF	TGTGCCAGCAGCCTAGGGGGCGGGAGCGGGGAGACCCAGTACTTC
once	TRBD2	TRBV5-1	TRBJ2-1	CASVVTSGSSYNEQFF	TGCGCCAGCGTCGTCACTAGCGGGAGCTCCTACAATGAGCAGTTCTTC
-	-	TRBV2	TRBJ1-4	CASSPGTSDEKLFF	TGTGCCAGCAGTCCCGGGACTTCTGACGAAAAACTGTTTTTT
-	-	TRBV27	TRBJ1-2	CAGSLSVRGYGYTF	TGTGCCGGCAGTTTATCGGTCAGGGGCTATGGCTACACCTTC
once	-	TRBV13	TRBJ2-3	CASSSRGLSTDTQYF	TGTGCCAGCAGCTCTAGGGGACTTAGCACAGATACGCAGTATTTT
-	-	TRBV7-8	TRBJ1-5	CASSLRRDNQPQHF	TGTGCCAGCAGCTTACGGCGGGACAATCAGCCCCAGCATTTT
-	TRBD2	TRBV10-3	TRBJ2-1	CAISESAGGQLYNEQFF	TGTGCCATCAGTGAGTCGGCGGGGGGCCAGCTCTACAATGAGCAGTTCTTC
-	-	TRBV30	TRBJ2-7	CAWSPDSSSYEQYF	TGTGCCTGGAGTCCCGACAGTTCTTCCTACGAGCAGTACTTC
once	-	TRBV11-1	TRBJ2-1	CASSFQADNEQFF	TGTGCCAGCAGCTTCCAGGCAGACAATGAGCAGTTCTTC
-	TRBD2	TRBV2	TRBJ2-5	CASSSGRGWKETQYF	TGTGCCAGCAGCAGCGGGAGGGGTTGGAAAGAGACCCAGTACTTC
-	-	TRBV6-1	TRBJ1-1	CASRTVVNTEAFF	TGTGCCAGCAGAACAGTGGTTAACACTGAAGCTTTCTTT
-	TRBD2	TRBV5-6	TRBJ2-1	CASSLELAGRSYNEQFF	TGTGCCAGCAGCTTGGAACTAGCGGGACGCTCCTACAATGAGCAGTTCTTC
-	-	TRBV5-8	TRBJ2-1	CASSPYNRDYNEQFF	TGTGCCAGCAGCCCTTATAACCGGGACTACAATGAGCAGTTCTTC
once	-	TRBV7-8	TRBJ1-2	CASSFMEGGNYGYTF	TGTGCCAGCAGCTTCATGGAGGGGGGGAACTATGGCTACACCTTC
-	-	TRBV6-5	TRBJ2-1	CASRTTGGGYNEQFF	TGTGCCAGCAGAACAACAGGGGGGGGTTACAATGAGCAGTTCTTC
-	-	TRBV4-2	TRBJ2-5	CASSQSEGAQYF	TGTGCCAGCAGCCAGTCTGAGGGGGCCCAGTACTTC
-	TRBD2	TRBV18	TRBJ2-1	CASSPGGSLRNEQFF	TGTGCCAGCTCACCAGGCGGGAGTCTCAGGAATGAGCAGTTCTTC
-	-	TRBV7-9	TRBJ2-5	CASSLRQAGQETQYF	TGTGCCAGCAGCCTGAGACAGGCTGGCCAAGAGACCCAGTACTTC
-	TRBD1	TRBV27	TRBJ2-2	CASSWDRNTGELFF	TGTGCCAGCAGCTGGGACAGGAACACCGGGGAGCTGTTTTTT
-	TRBD1	TRBV2	TRBJ2-4	CASNDGTGGFLAKNIQYF	TGTGCCAGCAACGACGGGACAGGGGGTTTCCTAGCCAAAAACATTCAGTACTTC
-	-	TRBV7-2	TRBJ1-1	CASSIRGRDPEAFF	TGTGCCAGCAGCATCAGGGGCAGGGACCCCGAAGCTTTCTTT
-	TRBD1	TRBV10-1	TRBJ2-7	CASSEPRGTGDIYEQYF	TGCGCCAGCAGTGAGCCCCGCGGGACAGGGGACATCTACGAGCAGTACTTC
few	TRBD1	TRBV27	TRBJ1-6	CASSPLDRAFRSPLHF	TGTGCCAGCAGTCCACTGGACAGGGCCTTTAGATCACCCCTCCACTTT
-	-	TRBV5-4	TRBJ1-1	CASSFGGGAGYTEAFF	TGTGCCAGCAGCTTTGGGGGGGGCGCAGGGTACACTGAAGCTTTCTTT
few	TRBD1	TRBV2	TRBJ2-1	CASSRTGEPHNEQFF	TGTGCCAGCAGCCGGACAGGCGAACCCCACAATGAGCAGTTCTTC
-	-	TRBV5-3	TRBJ1-2	CARSFTGGNYGYTF	TGTGCCAGAAGCTTCACAGGCGGAAACTATGGCTACACCTTC
once	TRBD2	TRBV2	TRBJ2-1	CASRATSGSSYNEQFF	TGTGCCAGCAGGGCGACTAGCGGAAGCTCCTACAATGAGCAGTTCTTC
-	TRBD2	TRBV7-3	TRBJ2-1	CASSSSAGDRNEQFF	TGTGCCAGCAGCTCGTCCGCGGGGGATAGGAATGAGCAGTTCTTC
-	TRBD1	TRBV9	TRBJ2-6	CASSATGTVRGSGANVLTF	TGTGCCAGCAGCGCTACCGGGACAGTGAGGGGATCTGGGGCCAACGTCCTGACTTTC
-	-	TRBV29-1	TRBJ1-1	CSVVSGDGTEAFF	TGCAGCGTTGTCTCGGGGGATGGCACTGAAGCTTTCTTT
-	-	TRBV5-6	TRBJ2-7	CASSLFAYEQYF	TGTGCCAGCAGCTTGTTTGCGTACGAGCAGTACTTC
-	-	TRBV6-1	TRBJ1-1	CASSEVVLTVSREAFF	TGTGCCAGCAGTGAAGTCGTCCTGACAGTTAGTCGTGAAGCTTTCTTT
-	TRBD1	TRBV19	TRBJ1-5	CASSGTGQGGQPQHF	TGTGCCAGTAGTGGCACCGGACAGGGGGGGCAGCCCCAACATTTT
-	-	TRBV6-5	TRBJ2-7	CASSYSRTRAPYEQYF	TGTGCCAGCAGTTACTCCAGGACGAGGGCCCCTTACGAGCAGTACTTC
-	-	TRBV21-1	TRBJ2-5	CASSKTGETQYF	TGTGCCAGCAGCAAGACGGGGGAGACCCAGTACTTC
-	TRBD1	TRBV7-9	TRBJ2-1	CASSLGRDSYYNEQFF	TGTGCCAGCAGCTTAGGAAGGGACAGCTATTACAATGAGCAGTTCTTC
-	TRBD1	TRBV4-2	TRBJ1-2	CASSQDLNDRGGIYGYTF	TGTGCCAGCAGCCAAGATCTAAATGACAGGGGAGGGATCTATGGCTACACCTTC
-	-	TRBV7-2	TRBJ2-7	CASSLSPFYEQYF	TGTGCCAGCAGCTTAAGCCCTTTCTACGAGCAGTACTTC